The clone carrying this T cell receptor (beta chain) was recorded at least ten times. This sample is drawn from a study of low-dose radiotherapy and immunotherapy resistance in tumors. The overall study: Intravenous ipilimumab 1 mg/kg every six weeks was given with nivolumab 240 mg every two weeks.

Primers used for first-strand cDNA, a TRAV- and TRBV-specific set, covered both alpha and beta chains. TCRs were put through 20 to 25 PCR cycles of amplification with Phusion. A constant-region primer and the V-primer adapter served as the primer pair. Amplifying the isolated mRNA was done by in vitro transcription. TCRdb called the reads again in MiXCR, with one record for every CDR3 protein. The sample records almost 45,000 distinct CDR3 sequences, 25% to 30% being singletons. The V and J ends lost 4 bases and 2 bases respectively, with 9 bases between them. The CDR3 has 13 residues. Germline loops: CDR1 SGDLS, CDR2 YYNGEE. Time point defined: after trial treatment. Treatment defined: LDRT plus nivolumab, ipilimumab, low-dose cyclophosphamide and aspirin (RACIN trial). Treatment combined nivolumab, ipilimumab, aspirin, low-dose cyclophosphamide and low-dose radiotherapy in a dose-escalation trial.

The chain has TRBV9 and TRBJ1-1, with D hard to call. The sequence came from a male donor with prostate cancer. Sequencing used PBMCs, obtained after low-dose radiotherapy plus immunotherapy. CDR3 in amino acids: CASSPFRNTEAFF. CDR3 coding DNA: TGTGCCAGCAGCCCCTTCCGAAACACTGAAGCTTTCTTT.